These T cell receptor beta chains were read from a single sample in a study of shared clonotypes between healthy human individuals. Using immunoSEQ multiplex PCR, the repertoire was profiled, and TCRdb retains in-frame clones only, with some absent. The top ten hold around 0.14% of the sample, which has millions of clones, 90% to 95% seen once. Sequenced sample: naive CD4+ T cells sorted from blood. The receptors derive from a man younger than 35 in good health. CDR3s include the opening cysteine and the closing phenylalanine or tryptophan. D genes are given only for firm matches. Size is stated for part of the rows, as once, few or many counts, or as a class when the clone is expanded.

V: TRBV6-1
J: TRBJ1-1
size: -
D: -
DNA: TGTGCCAGCAGTCTCGGTACAGGGATGAACACTGAAGCTTTCTTT
CDR3: CASSLGTGMNTEAFF

V: TRBV11-2
J: TRBJ2-2
size: -
D: -
DNA: TGTGCCAGCAGCTTAATATCCGGGGAGCTGTTTTTT
CDR3: CASSLISGELFF

V: TRBV19
J: TRBJ1-5
size: -
D: -
DNA: TGTGCCAGTAGTATCCCTACGGACGGGTTGGCAAATCAGCCCCAGCATTTT
CDR3: CASSIPTDGLANQPQHF

V: TRBV7-9
J: TRBJ2-3
size: once
D: TRBD1
DNA: TGTGCCAGCAGCTTAGGGGACAGGGCCCCAAGCACAGATACGCAGTATTTT
CDR3: CASSLGDRAPSTDTQYF

V: TRBV21-1
J: TRBJ2-7
size: -
D: -
DNA: TGTGCCAGCCTTCCCAGGGGACCCCCCTACGAGCAGTACTTC
CDR3: CASLPRGPPYEQYF

V: TRBV7-2
J: TRBJ2-3
size: -
D: -
DNA: TGTGCCAGCAGCTTTCAGGGAAGTCTCACAGATACGCAGTATTTT
CDR3: CASSFQGSLTDTQYF

V: TRBV6-5
J: TRBJ2-5
size: -
D: -
DNA: TGTGCCAGCACCCCTCCGGGGAGGGGGCAAGAGACCCAGTACTTC
CDR3: CASTPPGRGQETQYF

V: TRBV11-2
J: TRBJ2-3
size: -
D: -
DNA: TGTGCCAGCAGGCAACTAGGTTCTCCCACAGATACGCAGTATTTT
CDR3: CASRQLGSPTDTQYF

V: TRBV27
J: TRBJ1-6
size: few
D: -
DNA: TGTGCCAGCAGTTTATCGGAGCTTTCACCCCTCCACTTT
CDR3: CASSLSELSPLHF

V: TRBV10-1
J: TRBJ2-1
size: -
D: TRBD2
DNA: TGCGCCAGCAGCGCTAGCGGTCCCACCTACAATGAGCAGTTCTTC
CDR3: CASSASGPTYNEQFF

V: TRBV2
J: TRBJ2-7
size: -
D: -
DNA: TGTGCCAGCAGCGAAGACAGGTTCTACGAGCAGTACTTC
CDR3: CASSEDRFYEQYF

V: TRBV19
J: TRBJ1-6
size: -
D: -
DNA: TGTGCCAGTAGTATAGGGGGGAGCCTCCACTTT
CDR3: CASSIGGSLHF

V: TRBV5-1
J: TRBJ1-2
size: -
D: -
DNA: TGCGCCAGCAGCCTCCGACCGAAAGACTATGGCTACACCTTC
CDR3: CASSLRPKDYGYTF

V: TRBV7-2
J: TRBJ1-2
size: -
D: -
DNA: TGTGCCAGCAGCTTCATCTCCTATGGCTACACCTTC
CDR3: CASSFISYGYTF

V: TRBV7-9
J: TRBJ1-4
size: -
D: TRBD1
DNA: TGTGCCAGCAGCTTAAGACAGGGCGATGAAAAACTGTTTTTT
CDR3: CASSLRQGDEKLFF

V: TRBV10-3
J: TRBJ2-5
size: -
D: TRBD1
DNA: TGTGCCATCAGGGGGACAGGACAAGAGACCCAGTACTTC
CDR3: CAIRGTGQETQYF

V: TRBV2
J: TRBJ2-2
size: -
D: -
DNA: TGTGCCAGCAGTCCCAGGGCACTAACCGGGGAGCTGTTTTTT
CDR3: CASSPRALTGELFF

V: TRBV5-1
J: TRBJ1-2
size: -
D: -
DNA: TGCGCCAGCAGCCCCTTGAATGGGGGGCTCATCCCTGGCTACACCTTC
CDR3: CASSPLNGGLIPGYTF

V: TRBV18
J: TRBJ1-3
size: -
D: -
DNA: TGTGCCAGCTCACTAACTAGACAGAAAGGAGACACCATATATTTT
CDR3: CASSLTRQKGDTIYF

V: TRBV5-4
J: TRBJ1-5
size: -
D: -
DNA: TGTGCCAGCAGCTTAGGTAGGGTTAGCAATCAGCCCCAGCATTTT
CDR3: CASSLGRVSNQPQHF

V: TRBV30
J: TRBJ1-1
size: -
D: TRBD1
DNA: TGTGCCTGGAGTGTAGACAGGGGAACTTTCTTT
CDR3: CAWSVDRGTFF

V: TRBV5-1
J: TRBJ2-2
size: -
D: -
DNA: TGCGCCAGCAGCTTGGCCGCTAGGGAATCCGGGGAGCTGTTTTTT
CDR3: CASSLAARESGELFF

V: TRBV2
J: TRBJ2-2
size: -
D: -
DNA: TGTGCCAGCAGTGAAATCGGCGCCCCCACCGGGGAGCTGTTTTTT
CDR3: CASSEIGAPTGELFF

V: TRBV23-1
J: TRBJ2-7
size: -
D: -
DNA: TGCGCCAGACCGCCTCCGACAAGGGGGAATGTCGAGCAGTACTTC
CDR3: CARPPPTRGNVEQYF

V: TRBV29-1
J: TRBJ2-1
size: -
D: -
DNA: TGCAGCGTTGAAAACCGACTCTACAATGAGCAGTTCTTC
CDR3: CSVENRLYNEQFF

V: TRBV7-9
J: TRBJ1-2
size: -
D: -
DNA: TGTGCCAGCAGCCTGGACAGCATTTATGGCTACACCTTC
CDR3: CASSLDSIYGYTF

V: TRBV29-1
J: TRBJ2-7
size: few
D: -
DNA: TGCAGCGTCGCTCGGGGCTTCGCAGGGTCCTACGAGCAGTACTTC
CDR3: CSVARGFAGSYEQYF

V: TRBV4-1
J: TRBJ1-5
size: -
D: TRBD1
DNA: TGCGCCAGCAGCCGGCAGGGGGCTAGCAATCAGCCCCAGCATTTT
CDR3: CASSRQGASNQPQHF

V: TRBV30
J: TRBJ2-1
size: -
D: -
DNA: TGTGCCTGGACTCCGCGGACGAGGGGGATTTCCTACAATGAGCAGTTCTTC
CDR3: CAWTPRTRGISYNEQFF

V: TRBV7-2
J: TRBJ1-2
size: -
D: -
DNA: TGTGCCAGCAGCTTAGCGACCAGCGGCTACACCTTC
CDR3: CASSLATSGYTF

V: TRBV11-2
J: TRBJ1-4
size: -
D: TRBD1
DNA: TGTGCCAGCAGCTTAGCGGGTACAGGGGGCGGTGAAAAACTGTTTTTT
CDR3: CASSLAGTGGGEKLFF

V: TRBV10-3
J: TRBJ2-1
size: -
D: -
DNA: TGTGCCATCAGTGATAGCAATGAGCAGTTCTTC
CDR3: CAISDSNEQFF

V: TRBV28
J: TRBJ2-7
size: -
D: TRBD2
DNA: TGTGCCAGCAGTCCCCCGGGAGGGGGGCCCTACGAGCAGTACTTC
CDR3: CASSPPGGGPYEQYF

V: TRBV7-2
J: TRBJ2-3
size: -
D: TRBD2
DNA: TGTGCCAGCAGCGTCTTCCCGGGACTAGCGGGAGGGAGGGCAGATACGCAGTATTTT
CDR3: CASSVFPGLAGGRADTQYF

V: TRBV6-6
J: TRBJ1-4
size: -
D: -
DNA: TGTGCCAGCAGTTACGGCAGATCAAATGAAAAACTGTTTTTT
CDR3: CASSYGRSNEKLFF

V: TRBV5-4
J: TRBJ1-2
size: -
D: TRBD1
DNA: TGTGCCAGCAGCTTTCCCTCCGGGACAGGGTCCGGCTACACCTTC
CDR3: CASSFPSGTGSGYTF

V: TRBV28
J: TRBJ1-4
size: -
D: -
DNA: TGTGCCAGCAAGGAGGCCTCTAATGAAAAACTGTTTTTT
CDR3: CASKEASNEKLFF

V: TRBV29-1
J: TRBJ1-1
size: -
D: -
DNA: TGCAGCGTTGAACGCCAGAACACTGAAGCTTTCTTT
CDR3: CSVERQNTEAFF

V: TRBV6-5
J: TRBJ1-1
size: -
D: -
DNA: TGTGCCAGCGCTGGGGGGAGTACGAACACTGAAGCTTTCTTT
CDR3: CASAGGSTNTEAFF

V: TRBV6-1
J: TRBJ2-2
size: -
D: -
DNA: TGTGCCAGCTGGTTCTCGGACAGGAACACCGGGGAGCTGTTTTTT
CDR3: CASWFSDRNTGELFF

V: TRBV5-1
J: TRBJ2-7
size: -
D: -
DNA: TGCGCCAGCAGCTTGGCCAGTCAGGGGACCTACGAGCAGTACTTC
CDR3: CASSLASQGTYEQYF

V: TRBV18
J: TRBJ1-1
size: few
D: TRBD1
DNA: TGTGCCAGCTCACCTCAGACAGGGTCACACACTGAAGCTTTCTTT
CDR3: CASSPQTGSHTEAFF

V: TRBV7-2
J: TRBJ1-5
size: -
D: -
DNA: TGTGCCAGCAGCTTAGGGAGTCAGCCCCAGCATTTT
CDR3: CASSLGSQPQHF

V: TRBV7-3
J: TRBJ2-1
size: -
D: TRBD2
DNA: TGTGCCAGCAGCGCGACTAGCGGGGGCTACAATGAGCAGTTCTTC
CDR3: CASSATSGGYNEQFF

V: TRBV6-5
J: TRBJ2-5
size: -
D: -
DNA: TGTGCCAGCAGATCGACCGGGATACGGCAAGAGACCCAGTACTTC
CDR3: CASRSTGIRQETQYF

V: TRBV11-2
J: TRBJ1-2
size: -
D: -
DNA: TGTGCCAGCAGCCAGAGGATGGCAACTAACTATGGCTACACCTTC
CDR3: CASSQRMATNYGYTF

V: TRBV7-2
J: TRBJ2-1
size: -
D: -
DNA: TGTGCCAGCAGCCGCCAGGGCAGTGAGCAGTTCTTC
CDR3: CASSRQGSEQFF